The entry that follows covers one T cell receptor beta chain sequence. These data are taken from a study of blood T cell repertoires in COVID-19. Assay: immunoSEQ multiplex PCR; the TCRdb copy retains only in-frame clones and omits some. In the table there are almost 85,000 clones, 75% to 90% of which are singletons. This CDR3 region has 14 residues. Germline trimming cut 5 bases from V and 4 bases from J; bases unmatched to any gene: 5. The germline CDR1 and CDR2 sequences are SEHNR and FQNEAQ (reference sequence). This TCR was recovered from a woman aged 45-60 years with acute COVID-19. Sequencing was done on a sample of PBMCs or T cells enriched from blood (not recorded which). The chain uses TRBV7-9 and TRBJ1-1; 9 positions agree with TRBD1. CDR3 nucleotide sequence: TGTGCCAGCAGCCCCCCGGGACAGGGCACTGAAGCTTTCTTT. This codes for CASSPPGQGTEAFF.